A selection of T cell receptor beta chains follows, all from one sample in a study of T cells after yellow fever vaccination. MiXCR was run by TCRdb on the 5' RACE reads, yielding one entry per CDR3 protein. The sample yields a few hundred thousand distinct CDR3 sequences, over 4% seen once. Sequencing was performed on PBMCs, taken 5 days after the yellow fever booster vaccination. The receptors shown here come from a young man who received the YFV17D yellow fever vaccine. CDR3s include the opening cysteine and the closing phenylalanine or tryptophan. A D gene is named only where the DNA matches it firmly. Size tells how often a clone was seen (once, few, many) or the class of an expanded clone, and some rows leave it out.

TRBJ1-1,many,TRBV6-5,TRBD1,CASTLGWTGEGITEAFF,TGTGCCAGCACCTTAGGATGGACAGGGGAAGGAATCACTGAAGCTTTCTTT
TRBJ2-7,many,TRBV20-1,.,CSAKGRVDEQYF,TGCAGTGCTAAGGGCAGGGTAGACGAGCAGTACTTC
TRBJ1-2,many,TRBV14,TRBD1,CASSRETGYYGYTF,TGTGCCAGCAGCCGAGAGACAGGGTACTATGGCTACACCTTC
TRBJ2-6,.,TRBV7-9,.,CASSKGRLSGANVLTF,TGTGCCAGCAGCAAGGGTAGGCTCTCTGGGGCCAACGTCCTGACTTTC
TRBJ1-5,few,TRBV10-3,.,CAIRHDGNQPQHF,TGTGCCATCAGGCACGACGGTAATCAGCCCCAGCATTTT
TRBJ2-1,few,TRBV27,TRBD2,CASSLGQAGVYNEQFF,TGTGCCAGCAGTTTAGGTCAGGCGGGGGTCTACAATGAGCAGTTCTTC
TRBJ1-1,few,TRBV19,.,CASSIVMNTEAFF,TGTGCCAGTAGTATAGTGATGAACACTGAAGCTTTCTTT
TRBJ1-1,.,TRBV30,TRBD1,CAWSRGQGGTEAFF,TGTGCCTGGAGTCGCGGACAGGGAGGCACTGAAGCTTTCTTT
TRBJ2-3,few,TRBV7-7,TRBD2,CASRYGLAAQEGLTDTQYF,TGTGCCAGCAGATACGGACTAGCGGCTCAAGAGGGCCTCACAGATACGCAGTATTTT
TRBJ2-4,many,TRBV10-2,.,CASSKSLIGLAKNIQYF,TGCGCCAGCAGTAAGAGCCTCATAGGACTAGCCAAAAACATTCAGTACTTC
TRBJ2-4,.,TRBV18,.,CASSPELIAKNIQYF,TGTGCCAGCTCACCAGAGCTAATAGCCAAAAACATTCAGTACTTC
TRBJ2-2,.,TRBV5-4,.,CASSRAGALAGELFF,TGTGCCAGCAGCCGGGCGGGGGCATTAGCCGGGGAGCTGTTTTTT
TRBJ1-3,.,TRBV10-3,.,CAISDNFGHLGNTIYF,TGTGCCATCAGTGACAATTTCGGGCATCTGGGAAACACCATATATTTT
TRBJ2-3,many,TRBV20-1,.,CSAEARGGHRTDTQYF,TGCAGTGCCGAAGCGAGGGGGGGCCACCGCACAGATACGCAGTATTTT
TRBJ2-5,few,TRBV2,.,CASKPGPETQYF,TGTGCCAGCAAACCAGGGCCAGAGACCCAGTACTTC
TRBJ2-3,many,TRBV7-3,.,CASSPRRLASTDTQYF,TGTGCCAGCAGCCCCCGTAGACTTGCTAGCACAGATACGCAGTATTTT
TRBJ1-6,few,TRBV5-1,.,CASSLGGTASPLHF,TGCGCCAGCAGCTTGGGAGGGACGGCATCACCCCTCCACTTT
TRBJ1-4,few,TRBV6-6,TRBD1,CASSYSDRGNEKLFF,TGTGCCAGCAGTTACTCGGACAGGGGGAACGAAAAACTGTTTTTT
TRBJ2-7,many,TRBV6-5,.,CATDSHHEQYF,TGTGCCACCGACAGTCACCACGAGCAGTACTTC
TRBJ2-6,.,TRBV6-1,.,CASSDGHTGANVLTF,TGTGCCAGCAGTGATGGGCATACTGGGGCCAACGTCCTGACTTTC
TRBJ2-3,few,TRBV7-9,TRBD2,CASSFSGITDTQYF,TGTGCCAGCAGCTTTAGCGGGATCACAGATACGCAGTATTTT
TRBJ1-1,few,TRBV12-3/TRBV12-4,TRBD1,CASSNRGRPEAFF,TGTGCCAGCAGTAACAGGGGGCGGCCTGAAGCTTTCTTT
TRBJ1-6,.,TRBV4-1,TRBD1,CASQTGVVYNSPLHF,TGCGCCAGCCAGACAGGGGTTGTCTACAATTCACCCCTCCACTTT
TRBJ1-3,.,TRBV20-1,.,CSARDLLRGGNTIYF,TGCAGTGCTAGAGATTTGCTCCGAGGGGGAAACACCATATATTTT
TRBJ1-1,few,TRBV12-3/TRBV12-4,.,CASKAWEGGEAFF,TGTGCCAGCAAAGCGTGGGAGGGTGGTGAAGCTTTCTTT
TRBJ1-5,few,TRBV20-1,.,CSARDRSGALSPQHF,TGCAGTGCTAGAGATCGATCGGGGGCCCTATCGCCCCAGCATTTT
TRBJ2-4,medium-sized,TRBV5-1,.,CASSLAFEKAAKNIQYF,TGCGCCAGCAGCTTGGCTTTTGAGAAGGCAGCCAAAAACATTCAGTACTTC
TRBJ1-3,.,TRBV18,.,CASSTLGSSGNTIYF,TGTGCCAGCTCAACCTTAGGGAGCTCTGGAAACACCATATATTTT
TRBJ2-2,few,TRBV12-3/TRBV12-4,.,CASRIADNTGELFF,TGTGCCAGCAGGATAGCGGATAACACCGGGGAGCTGTTTTTT
TRBJ2-3,.,TRBV7-6,TRBD2,CASSPLTGGQADTQYF,TGTGCCAGCAGCCCCCTTACGGGGGGGCAGGCAGATACGCAGTATTTT
TRBJ2-4,few,TRBV11-2,.,CASSFGSLAKNIQYF,TGTGCCAGCAGCTTCGGCAGTCTAGCCAAAAACATTCAGTACTTC
TRBJ1-2,few,TRBV21-1,.,CASVRTNGYTF,TGTGCCAGCGTTCGAACGAACGGCTACACCTTC
TRBJ2-2,many,TRBV4-1,.,CASSQLDTGELFF,TGCGCCAGCAGCCAACTGGATACCGGGGAGCTGTTTTTT
TRBJ1-4,few,TRBV20-1,.,CSAKRGQRNEKLFF,TGCAGTGCCAAAAGGGGCCAGAGGAATGAAAAACTGTTTTTT
TRBJ1-3,.,TRBV3-1,.,CASSQAGNTIYF,TGTGCCAGCAGCCAAGCTGGAAACACCATATATTTT
TRBJ1-1,many,TRBV7-9,.,CASSLQATEAFF,TGTGCCAGCAGCTTACAGGCCACTGAAGCTTTCTTT
TRBJ2-2,many,TRBV18,.,CASSPTAAANTGELFF,TGTGCCAGCTCACCAACGGCCGCGGCGAACACCGGGGAGCTGTTTTTT
TRBJ2-1,.,TRBV7-8,.,CASSLDDPWREQFF,TGTGCCAGCAGCTTAGATGACCCCTGGAGGGAGCAGTTCTTC
TRBJ2-4,.,TRBV28,.,CASSLTNGIQYF,TGTGCCAGCAGTTTAACAAATGGCATTCAGTACTTC
TRBJ2-6,many,TRBV5-5,.,CASSHARLAEANVLTF,TGTGCCAGCAGCCATGCCCGACTGGCAGAGGCCAACGTCCTGACTTTC
TRBJ1-2,.,TRBV6-2/TRBV6-3,.,CASRSPWQFYGYTF,TGTGCCAGCCGCTCCCCTTGGCAGTTCTATGGCTACACCTTC
TRBJ1-5,.,TRBV29-1,.,CSVKGNGQPQHF,TGCAGCGTGAAGGGGAACGGGCAGCCCCAGCATTTT
TRBJ1-6,few,TRBV20-1,TRBD1,CSASDGQGNSPLHF,TGCAGTGCTAGTGACGGACAGGGGAATTCACCCCTCCACTTT
TRBJ1-1,.,TRBV5-1,.,CASSEQGPEAFF,TGCGCCAGCAGCGAACAGGGCCCTGAAGCTTTCTTT
TRBJ1-1,few,TRBV6-5,.,CASTLGEGTEAFF,TGTGCCAGCACCTTAGGGGAGGGGACTGAAGCTTTCTTT
TRBJ1-1,many,TRBV18,.,CASSPRTTAEAFF,TGTGCCAGCTCACCAAGGACGACGGCTGAAGCTTTCTTT
TRBJ2-5,.,TRBV15,.,CATSRAGAQETQYF,TGTGCCACCAGCAGAGCTGGGGCTCAAGAGACCCAGTACTTC
TRBJ1-6,few,TRBV20-1,TRBD1,CSARDIDRGPSPLHF,TGCAGTGCTAGAGATATTGACAGGGGGCCCTCACCCCTCCACTTT
TRBJ2-5,many,TRBV7-3,.,CASSYAPRQGGKETQYF,TGTGCCAGCAGCTACGCCCCCCGGCAGGGAGGAAAGGAGACCCAGTACTTC
TRBJ1-1,.,TRBV3-1,.,CASSQMGGNTEAFF,TGTGCCAGCAGCCAGATGGGGGGTAACACTGAAGCTTTCTTT
TRBJ1-1,few,TRBV7-2,.,CASSAQTVTEAFF,TGTGCCAGCAGCGCCCAAACGGTCACTGAAGCTTTCTTT
TRBJ1-1,many,TRBV6-5,.,CASIKRGNTEAFF,TGTGCCAGCATCAAGCGGGGGAACACTGAAGCTTTCTTT